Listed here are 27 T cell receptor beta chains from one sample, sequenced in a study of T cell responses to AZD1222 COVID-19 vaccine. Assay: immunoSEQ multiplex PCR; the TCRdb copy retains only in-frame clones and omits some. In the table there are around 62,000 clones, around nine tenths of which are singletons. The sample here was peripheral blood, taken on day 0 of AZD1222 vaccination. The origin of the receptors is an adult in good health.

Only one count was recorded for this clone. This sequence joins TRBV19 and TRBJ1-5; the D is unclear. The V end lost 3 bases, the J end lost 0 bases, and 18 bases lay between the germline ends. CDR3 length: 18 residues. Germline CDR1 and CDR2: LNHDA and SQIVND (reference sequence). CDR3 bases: TGTGCCAGTAGTATCCAACCTCACCAGATGTATAGCAATCAGCCCCAGCATTTT. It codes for CASSIQPHQMYSNQPQHF.

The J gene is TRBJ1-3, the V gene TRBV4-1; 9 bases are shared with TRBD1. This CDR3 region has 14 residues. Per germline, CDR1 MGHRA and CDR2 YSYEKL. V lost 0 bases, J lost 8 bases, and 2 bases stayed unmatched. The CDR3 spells CASSQEDRGDTIYF. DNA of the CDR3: TGCGCCAGCAGCCAAGAGGACAGGGGCGACACCATATATTTT.

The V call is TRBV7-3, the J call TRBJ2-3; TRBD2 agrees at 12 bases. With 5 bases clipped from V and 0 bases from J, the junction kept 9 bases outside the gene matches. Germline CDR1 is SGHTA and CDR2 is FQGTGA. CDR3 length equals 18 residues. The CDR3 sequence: CASSETSGGALSTDTQYF. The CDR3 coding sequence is TGTGCCAGCAGCGAGACTAGCGGGGGTGCCCTTAGCACAGATACGCAGTATTTT.

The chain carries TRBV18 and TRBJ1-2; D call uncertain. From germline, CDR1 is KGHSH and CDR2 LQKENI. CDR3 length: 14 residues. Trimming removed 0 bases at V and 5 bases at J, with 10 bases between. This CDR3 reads CASSPPGAWYGYTF. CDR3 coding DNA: TGTGCCAGCTCACCACCAGGAGCTTGGTATGGCTACACCTTC. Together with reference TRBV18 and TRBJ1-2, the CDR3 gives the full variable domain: NAGVMQNPRHLVRRRGQEARLRCSPMKGHSHVYWYRQLPEEGLKFMVYLQKENIIDESGMPKERFSAEFPKEGPSILRIQQVVRGDSAAYFCASSPPGAWYGYTFGSGTRLTVV.

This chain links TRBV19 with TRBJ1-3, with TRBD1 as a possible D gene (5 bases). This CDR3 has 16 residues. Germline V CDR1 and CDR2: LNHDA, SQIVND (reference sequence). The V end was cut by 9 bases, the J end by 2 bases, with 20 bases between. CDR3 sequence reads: CASSITVGEPGNTIYF. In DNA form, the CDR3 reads TGTGCCAGCTCCATAACCGTGGGGGAGCCTGGAAACACCATATATTTT.

The CDR3 protein is CAIPVGGPSYEQYF. Here the CDR3 DNA reads TGTGCGATACCTGTCGGGGGACCTTCCTACGAGCAGTACTTC. The chain has TRBV7-2 and TRBJ2-7, with D possibly matching TRBD2 (6 bases). CDR1 SGHTA and CDR2 FQGNSA come from the germline V gene. The CDR3 is 14 residues long.

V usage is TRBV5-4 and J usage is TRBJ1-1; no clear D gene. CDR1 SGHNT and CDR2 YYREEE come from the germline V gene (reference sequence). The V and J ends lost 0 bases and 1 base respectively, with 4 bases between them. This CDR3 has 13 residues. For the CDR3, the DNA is TGTGCCAGCAGCTTGGATAGGAACACTGAAGCTTTCTTT. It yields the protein CASSLDRNTEAFF.

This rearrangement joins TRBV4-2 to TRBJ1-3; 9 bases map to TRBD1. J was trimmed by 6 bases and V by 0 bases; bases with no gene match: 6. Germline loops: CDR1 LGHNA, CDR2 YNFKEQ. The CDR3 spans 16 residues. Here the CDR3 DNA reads TGTGCCAGCAGCCAAGATGGGACAGGGAGTAAAAACACCATATATTTT. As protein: CASSQDGTGSKNTIYF.

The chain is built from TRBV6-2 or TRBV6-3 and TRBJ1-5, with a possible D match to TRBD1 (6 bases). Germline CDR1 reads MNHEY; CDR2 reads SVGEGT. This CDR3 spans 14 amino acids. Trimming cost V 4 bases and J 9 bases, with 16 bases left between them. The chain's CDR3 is CASSLNRVDGPQHF. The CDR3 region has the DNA TGTGCCAGCAGTTTAAACAGGGTCGATGGGCCCCAGCATTTT.

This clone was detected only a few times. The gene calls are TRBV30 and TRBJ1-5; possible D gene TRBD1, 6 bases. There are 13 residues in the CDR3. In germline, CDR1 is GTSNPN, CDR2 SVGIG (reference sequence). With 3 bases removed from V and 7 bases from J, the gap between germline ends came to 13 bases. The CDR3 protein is CAWSGRGGQPQHF. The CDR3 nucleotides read TGTGCCTGGAGCGGCAGGGGAGGCCAGCCCCAGCATTTT.

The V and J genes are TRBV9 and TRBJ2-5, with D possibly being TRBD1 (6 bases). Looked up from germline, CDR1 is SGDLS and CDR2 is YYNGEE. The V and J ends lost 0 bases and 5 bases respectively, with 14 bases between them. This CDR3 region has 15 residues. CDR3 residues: CASSVGSLQGETQYF. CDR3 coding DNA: TGTGCCAGCAGCGTAGGCTCACTACAGGGCGAGACCCAGTACTTC.

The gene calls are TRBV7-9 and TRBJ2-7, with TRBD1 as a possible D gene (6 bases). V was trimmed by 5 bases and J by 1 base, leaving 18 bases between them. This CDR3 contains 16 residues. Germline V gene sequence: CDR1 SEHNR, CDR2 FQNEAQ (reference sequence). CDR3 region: CASSPTGVGASYEQYF. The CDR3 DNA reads TGTGCCAGCAGCCCGACAGGAGTTGGGGCATCCTACGAGCAGTACTTC.

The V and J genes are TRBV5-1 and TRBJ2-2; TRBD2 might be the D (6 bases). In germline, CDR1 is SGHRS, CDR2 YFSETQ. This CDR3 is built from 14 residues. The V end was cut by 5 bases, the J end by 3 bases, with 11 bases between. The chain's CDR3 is CASRLAWDTGELFF. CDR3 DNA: TGCGCCAGCAGGCTAGCGTGGGACACCGGGGAGCTGTTTTTT. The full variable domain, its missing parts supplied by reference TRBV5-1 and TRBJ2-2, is KAGVTQTPRYLIKTRGQQVTLSCSPISGHRSVSWYQQTPGQGLQFLFEYFSETQRNKGNFPGRFSGRQFSNSRSEMNVSTLELGDSALYLCASRLAWDTGELFFGEGSRLTVL.

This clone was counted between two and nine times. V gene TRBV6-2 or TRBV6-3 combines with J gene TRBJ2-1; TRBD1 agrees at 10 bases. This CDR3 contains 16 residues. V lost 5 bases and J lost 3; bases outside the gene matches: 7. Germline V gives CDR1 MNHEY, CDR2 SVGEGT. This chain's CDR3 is CASSTYDRGLYNEQFF. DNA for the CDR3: TGTGCCAGCAGTACCTATGACAGGGGGCTCTACAATGAGCAGTTCTTC.

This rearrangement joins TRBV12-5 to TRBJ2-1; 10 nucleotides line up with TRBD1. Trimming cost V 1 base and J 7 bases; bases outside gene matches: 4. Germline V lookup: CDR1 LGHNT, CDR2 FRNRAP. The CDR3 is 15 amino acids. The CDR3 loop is CASGLGQGAGNEQFF. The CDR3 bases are TGTGCTAGTGGTTTGGGACAGGGGGCGGGTAATGAGCAGTTCTTC.

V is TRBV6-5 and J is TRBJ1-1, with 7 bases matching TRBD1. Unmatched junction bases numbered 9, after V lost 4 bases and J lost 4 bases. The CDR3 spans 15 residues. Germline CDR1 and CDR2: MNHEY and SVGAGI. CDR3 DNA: TGTGCCAGCAGTTCCCCCCAGGGGGGCGGCACTGAAGCTTTCTTT. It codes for CASSSPQGGGTEAFF.

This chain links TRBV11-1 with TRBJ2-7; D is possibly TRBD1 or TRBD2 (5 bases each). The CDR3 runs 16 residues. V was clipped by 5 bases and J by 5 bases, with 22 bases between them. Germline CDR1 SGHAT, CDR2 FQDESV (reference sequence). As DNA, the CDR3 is TGTGCCAGCAGCCCCCCCGGGGTGGGGGAAGACGACGAGCAGTACTTC. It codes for CASSPPGVGEDDEQYF.

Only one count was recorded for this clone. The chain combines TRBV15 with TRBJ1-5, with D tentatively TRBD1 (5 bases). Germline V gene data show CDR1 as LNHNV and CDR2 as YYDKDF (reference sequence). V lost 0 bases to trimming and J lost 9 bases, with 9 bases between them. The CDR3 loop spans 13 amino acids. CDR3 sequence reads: CATSRDGASPQHF. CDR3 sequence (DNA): TGTGCCACCAGCAGAGATGGGGCTTCGCCCCAGCATTTT.

The CDR3 nucleotides are TGTGCCAGTAGTCCCTCTGGAGCGACAGGGACGAACTATGGCTACACCTTC. This encodes CASSPSGATGTNYGYTF. The chain links TRBV19 to TRBJ1-2; 7 nucleotides align to TRBD1. Germline V lookup: CDR1 LNHDA, CDR2 SQIVND (reference sequence). There are 17 residues in the CDR3. Trimming took 5 bases from V and 2 from J; bases not matched to a gene: 14.

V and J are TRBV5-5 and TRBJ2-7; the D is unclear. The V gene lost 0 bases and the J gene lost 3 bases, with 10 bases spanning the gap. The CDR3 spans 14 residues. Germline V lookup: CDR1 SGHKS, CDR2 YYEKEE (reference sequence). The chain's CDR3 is CASSLGGFGYEQYF. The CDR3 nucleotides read TGTGCCAGCAGCTTGGGGGGATTCGGCTACGAGCAGTACTTC.

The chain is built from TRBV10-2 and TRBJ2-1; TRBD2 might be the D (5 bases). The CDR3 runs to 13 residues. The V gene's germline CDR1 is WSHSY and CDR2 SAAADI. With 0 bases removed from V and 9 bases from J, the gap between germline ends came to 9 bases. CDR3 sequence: CASSESAVPEQFF. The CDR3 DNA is TGCGCCAGCAGTGAGTCAGCGGTACCTGAGCAGTTCTTC.

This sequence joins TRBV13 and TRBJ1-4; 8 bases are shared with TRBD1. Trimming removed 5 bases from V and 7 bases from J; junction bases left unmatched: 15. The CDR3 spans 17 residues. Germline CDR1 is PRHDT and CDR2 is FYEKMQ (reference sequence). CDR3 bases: TGTGCCAGCAGCGCGGGAATGGTGGACAGGGTGGTTGAAAAACTGTTTTTT. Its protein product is CASSAGMVDRVVEKLFF.

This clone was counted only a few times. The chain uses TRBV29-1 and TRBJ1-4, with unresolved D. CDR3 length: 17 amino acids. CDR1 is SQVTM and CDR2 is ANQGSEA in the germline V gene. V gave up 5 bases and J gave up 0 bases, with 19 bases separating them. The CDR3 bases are TGCAGCGTTTCCATGGCAGCCACCTACGCAACTAATGAAAAACTGTTTTTT. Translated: CSVSMAATYATNEKLFF.

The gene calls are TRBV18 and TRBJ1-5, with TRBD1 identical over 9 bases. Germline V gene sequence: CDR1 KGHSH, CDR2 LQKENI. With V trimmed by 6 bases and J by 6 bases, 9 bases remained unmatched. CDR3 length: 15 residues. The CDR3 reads CASSSTQGAGQPQHF. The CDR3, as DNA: TGTGCCAGCTCTTCGACACAGGGGGCTGGTCAGCCCCAGCATTTT.

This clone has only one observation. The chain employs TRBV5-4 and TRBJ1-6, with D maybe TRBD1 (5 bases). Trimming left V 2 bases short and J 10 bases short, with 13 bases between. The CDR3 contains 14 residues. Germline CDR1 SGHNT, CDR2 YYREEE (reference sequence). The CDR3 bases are TGTGCCAGCAGCTTACAACTTCCAGGGTCACCCCTCCACTTT. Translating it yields CASSLQLPGSPLHF.

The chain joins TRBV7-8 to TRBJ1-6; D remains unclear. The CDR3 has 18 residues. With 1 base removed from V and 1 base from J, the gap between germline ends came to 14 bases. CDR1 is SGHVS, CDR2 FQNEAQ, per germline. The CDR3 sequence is CASSLEPHTSSYNSPLHF. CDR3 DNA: TGTGCCAGCAGCTTAGAGCCCCACACCAGTTCCTATAATTCACCCCTCCACTTT.

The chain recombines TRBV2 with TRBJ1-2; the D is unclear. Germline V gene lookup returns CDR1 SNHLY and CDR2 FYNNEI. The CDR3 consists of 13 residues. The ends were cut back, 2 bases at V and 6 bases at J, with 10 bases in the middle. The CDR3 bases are TGTGCCAGCAGTGAATTGGCAGCTAATGGCTACACCTTC. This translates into CASSELAANGYTF.